The sequence of this TCR beta chain was determined in a study of blood T cell repertoires in COVID-19. Study at large: There were acute and convalescent COVID-19 samples, and they came from the United States, Italy and Spain. In each case, the material was cDNA or gDNA derived from T cells, B-cell-depleted T cells, or PBMCs.

Original handling: Cell counts per sample came from amplifying reference gene primers. This table comes from immunoSEQ multiplex PCR, and its TCRdb copy is limited to in-frame clones, with some not included. V, J and clone size are taken as reported in that table, and D and trimming were inferred from the DNA itself. The top ten clones hold approximately 5.8% of a sample with 100,000 to 150,000 clones, more than 70% of them seen once. CDR3 length: 14 residues. The germline V and J ends were trimmed by 4 bases and 4 bases, with 10 bases remaining between them. Per the germline V gene, CDR1 is PRHDT and CDR2 is FYEKMQ (reference sequence).

This TCR was recovered from an elderly man with active or convalescent COVID-19. V gene TRBV13 combines with J gene TRBJ2-2; D unclear. Sequenced sample: peripheral blood. In DNA form, the CDR3 reads TGTGCCAGCAGCTCCGACTCCCTCACCGGGGAGCTGTTTTTT. As protein: CASSSDSLTGELFF.